The present entry profiles one T cell receptor beta chain with its context. This entry belongs to a study of naive and memory T cell subsets. TCR cDNA received a 3' ligated oligonucleotide that carried a UMI. RNA was extracted from 2.5 to 3 ml of whole blood of healthy adults. Unsorted total RNA, about 1 to 1000 ng, was DNase treated before reverse transcription. Amplification of ligated cDNA took four PCR rounds with SP2 and nested alpha and beta constant primers. Each CDR3 protein is one row after TCRdb ran MiXCR on the 5' RACE reads. Among roughly 48,000 distinct CDR3 sequences listed, around 5% were seen once. The CDR3 has 15 amino acids. The germline CDR1 and CDR2 sequences are KGHSH and LQKENI. V trimming: 3 bases; J trimming: 4 bases; junction bases outside the gene matches: 5.

The sequence derives from a female donor in good health. The chain combines TRBV18 with TRBJ2-3; 9 bases agree with TRBD2. CDR3 residues: CASSPLAGDADTQYF. The DNA for the CDR3 is TGTGCCAGCTCACCGTTAGCGGGAGACGCAGATACGCAGTATTTT.